This T cell receptor (beta chain) was sequenced during a study of blood T cell repertoires in COVID-19. CDR3 length equals 18 residues. Trimming cost V 8 bases and J 4 bases; bases outside gene matches: 18. Germline V gives CDR1 LNHDA, CDR2 SQIVND (reference sequence). Only in-frame clones appear in the TCRdb table, and some are missing; sequencing was by immunoSEQ multiplex PCR. The sample lists some 130,000 clones, approximately 88% occurring once. The specimen sequenced was peripheral blood. The V gene is TRBV19, the J gene TRBJ2-5; TRBD2 matches 11 bases. The sequence was collected from a man aged 50 to 59 with acute or convalescent COVID-19. CDR3 nucleotide sequence: TGTGCCAGTCCAACGACAGGTTCCCTGGGACTAGCGGTAGAGACCCAGTACTTC. Translated, it gives CASPTTGSLGLAVETQYF.